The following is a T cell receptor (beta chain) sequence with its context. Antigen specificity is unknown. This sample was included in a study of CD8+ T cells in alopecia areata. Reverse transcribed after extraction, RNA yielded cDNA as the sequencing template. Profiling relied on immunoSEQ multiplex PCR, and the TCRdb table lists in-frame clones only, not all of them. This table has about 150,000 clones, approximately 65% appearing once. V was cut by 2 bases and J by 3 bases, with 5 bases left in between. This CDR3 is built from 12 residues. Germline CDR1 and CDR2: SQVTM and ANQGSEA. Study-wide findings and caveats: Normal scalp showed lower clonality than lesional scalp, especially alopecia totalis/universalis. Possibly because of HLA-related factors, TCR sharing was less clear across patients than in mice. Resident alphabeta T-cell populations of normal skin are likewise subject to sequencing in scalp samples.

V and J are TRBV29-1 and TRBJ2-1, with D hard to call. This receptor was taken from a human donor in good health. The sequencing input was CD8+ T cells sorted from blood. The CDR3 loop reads CSVESDYNEQFF. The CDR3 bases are TGCAGCGTTGAATCAGACTACAATGAGCAGTTCTTC.